The 8 T cell receptor beta chains below were found in one sample sequenced in a study of T-cell memory formation after mild COVID-19. TCRdb re-derived calls from the 5' RACE reads in MiXCR, one entry per CDR3 protein. The sample gives some 150,000 distinct CDR3 sequences, 19% of which show up once; under 2.5% is in the top ten. The sample comprised PBMCs or a T cell subset sorted from them (not recorded which). Receptor source: an adult woman who had mild COVID-19 (a few samples of this study predate the infection). Cell type and time point are not known.

The chain carries TRBV27 and TRBJ2-4; D remains unclear. The V end was cut by 2 bases, the J end by 0 bases, with 14 bases between. The germline V gene has CDR1 MNHEY and CDR2 SMNVEV (reference sequence). The CDR3 loop spans 17 amino acids. For the CDR3, the DNA is TGTGCCAGCAGTTTAACACCCGTTTCACTAGCCAAAAACATTCAGTACTTC. Protein: CASSLTPVSLAKNIQYF.

The chain uses TRBV7-2 and TRBJ1-4, with 7 positions matching TRBD1. The length of the CDR3 is 18 residues. Germline CDR1 SGHTA, CDR2 FQGNSA. Germline trimming cut 1 base from V and 0 bases from J; bases unmatched to any gene: 8. The CDR3 here is CASSLGRNQGATNEKLFF. The DNA of the CDR3 is TGTGCCAGCAGCTTAGGACGAAACCAGGGGGCAACTAATGAAAAACTGTTTTTT. The entire variable domain, with the rest obtained from reference TRBV7-2 and TRBJ1-4, is as follows: GAGVSQSPSNKVTEKGKDVELRCDPISGHTALYWYRQSLGQGLEFLIYFQGNSAPDKSGLPSDRFSAERTGGSVSTLTIQRTQQEDSAVYLCASSLGRNQGATNEKLFFGSGTQLSVL.

This clonotype was detected a few times. V and J are TRBV5-1 and TRBJ2-3, with 11 bases fitting TRBD2. Germline V gene sequence: CDR1 SGHRS, CDR2 YFSETQ. This CDR3 has 17 amino acids. V was pared by 5 bases and J by 3 bases, with 11 bases of the junction left unmatched. CDR3 coding DNA: TGCGCCAGCAGAAGAGTAGCGGGGGGGCCTCCGACAGATACGCAGTATTTT. Amino acids: CASRRVAGGPPTDTQYF.

The chain carries TRBV19 and TRBJ1-2; a weak D match, TRBD1 (5 bases). Germline V gives CDR1 LNHDA, CDR2 SQIVND (reference sequence). The germline V and J ends were trimmed by 8 bases and 0 bases, with 13 bases remaining between them. The CDR3 consists of 14 residues. This chain's CDR3 is CASLQGYSNYGYTF. In DNA, the CDR3 is TGTGCCAGTCTCCAGGGCTATTCTAACTATGGCTACACCTTC.

The CDR3 DNA sequence: TGTGCCAGCAGTCTGGGACTAGCTATGGTTGAGCAGTTCTTC. Amino acid sequence: CASSLGLAMVEQFF. The rearrangement uses TRBV12-3 or TRBV12-4 and TRBJ2-1, with 9 bases matching TRBD2. The trim removed 5 bases at V and 9 bases at J, leaving 8 bases unmatched. This CDR3 spans 14 amino acids.

This chain uses TRBV18 with TRBJ2-1; 8 bases are shared with TRBD1. CDR1 and CDR2 from the germline V gene are KGHSH and LQKENI. The CDR3 has 16 residues. Trimming at V came to 2 bases and at J to 1 base, leaving 4 bases not matched to a gene. The CDR3 sequence: CASSPSTGGSYNEQFF. The DNA for the CDR3 is TGTGCCAGCTCACCAAGTACAGGGGGATCCTACAATGAGCAGTTCTTC.

The rearrangement uses TRBV21-1 and TRBJ2-5. TRBV21-1 is marked as a pseudogene. This CDR3 contains 16 residues. CDR3 in DNA: TGTGCCAGCAGCTCTCACTTGTATACCTTTCAAGAGACCCAGTACTTC. It is translated as CASSSHLYTFQETQYF.

This clonotype was found a few times. CDR3 nucleotide sequence: TGTGCCAGCAGTTTAACCCGGCGTATATATAATTCACCCCTCCACTTT. Protein product: CASSLTRRIYNSPLHF. This chain connects TRBV12-3 or TRBV12-4 to TRBJ1-6; no definite D call. The germline V and J ends were trimmed by 2 bases and 4 bases, with 12 bases remaining between them. The CDR3 covers 16 residues.